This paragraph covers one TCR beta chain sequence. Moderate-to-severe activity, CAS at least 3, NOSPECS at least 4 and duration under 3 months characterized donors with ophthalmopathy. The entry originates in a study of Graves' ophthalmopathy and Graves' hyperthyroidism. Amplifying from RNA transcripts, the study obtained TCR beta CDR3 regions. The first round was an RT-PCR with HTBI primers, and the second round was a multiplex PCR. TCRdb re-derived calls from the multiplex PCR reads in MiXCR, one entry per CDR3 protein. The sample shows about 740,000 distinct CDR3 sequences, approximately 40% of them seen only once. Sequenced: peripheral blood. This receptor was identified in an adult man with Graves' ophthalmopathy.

CDR3 sequence: CASSLGTGNEEQYF. CDR3 coding DNA: TGTGCCAGCAGCCTAGGGACAGGGAATGAGGAGCAGTACTTC. The chain joins TRBV2 to TRBJ2-7; the match to TRBD1 covers 9 bases. CDR1 and CDR2 (germline): SNHLY, FYNNEI. The CDR3 consists of 14 residues. V lost 6 bases and J lost 7; bases outside the gene matches: 10.